The subject of this entry is one T cell receptor beta chain. It lacks a known antigen. Base qualities are not provided; no much larger clone lies one nucleotide away. The sample comes from a study of blood T cell repertoires in COVID-19 (dated by TCRdb to the early 2020s). About the study as a whole: The collaborator samples originated in the United States, Italy and Spain and spanned the acute and convalescent phases of COVID-19. Where available, HLA class I and class II types were taken from metadata supplied by the sample provider and were not determined by assay-based typing. The prospective study material was composed of cDNA or gDNA derived from T cells, B-cell-depleted T cells, or PBMCs. Subjects who had been exposed to COVID-19, were actively infected with it, or had recovered from it provided the deeply sampled blood TCRbeta repertoires that made up the dataset. Nearly every sample came with metadata listing a de-identified subject ID, COVID-19 status, age in years and sex. The samples were drawn from two sources: the first 160 participants of the ongoing ImmuneRACE study, and some 1,300 subjects contributed by 6 global collaborators. A freely available public database, intended as a resource for researchers studying the immune response to SARS-CoV-2, is where the repertoires were released.

Each collaborating institution followed its own protocols to collect whole blood in K2EDTA tubes. For TCRbeta analysis, collaborators shipped samples in one of three forms: frozen whole blood, isolated PBMCs, or DNA extracted from either of those sample types. CDR1 and CDR2 were assigned from the germline V gene as SNHLY and FYNNEI. From the cysteine up to the phenylalanine, the CDR3 has a length of 15 residues. Only the CDR3 DNA is retained, 45 bases long and in frame from the first base. Germline trimming amounts to 6 bases on V and 1 base on J, with 3 as the count of junction bases outside the gene matches. The research as a whole found: The amount of clinical and demographic metadata varied by source and participant and was provided uncurated.

TCRbeta CDR3 regions were amplified from genomic DNA by means of the immunoSEQ Assay, a bias-controlled multiplex PCR. The original methods were these. Nucleated cell counts per sample were estimated from amplification of reference gene primers within the assay. To quantify the absolute abundance of each unique TCRbeta CDR3 rearrangement, sequence reads were collapsed and filtered. For each sample, productive Simpson clonality was calculated by taking the square root of Simpson's diversity index across productive rearrangements. TCRdb provides this immuneACCESS table in a form limited to in-frame rearrangements. Some clones are lacking; in checked studies, under half of them reflect an unresolved V gene, and why the rest are absent is not known. V and J calls and clone size follow that table, whereas D and trimming were derived from the DNA. This sample is represented by about 130,000 clones; about four fifths of them were singletons. The biggest ten clones account for 9.7% of the sample.

The material sequenced was peripheral blood. The chain is encoded by TRBV2 joined to TRBJ2-5, and TRBD1 matches 12 of the central bases. The TCR originated in a man between 40 and 49 years old with active or convalescent COVID-19. The CDR3 corresponds to CASRGQGAPQETQYF. The DNA sequence is TGTGCCAGCAGGGGACAGGGGGCTCCCCAAGAGACCCAGTACTTC.